This T cell receptor beta chain emerged from a study of shared clonotypes between healthy human individuals. Notes on the study in general: Limited genetic and exposure-history diversity came from having few donors. Richness estimates generally favored naive over memory subsets.

TCRdb keeps only in-frame clones here, not all; method: immunoSEQ multiplex PCR. This table has some 2 million clones, about 94% appearing once. Only CD45RO-negative cells positively selected for CCR7 counted as naive CD8 cells, so terminally differentiated effector memory CD45RA+ cells were excluded. Donation came from healthy HIV-negative adults that had no recent acute infections or vaccinations. Concerning this clone itself: As yet, its antigen is unknown.

Trimming pared 2 bases from V and 3 bases from J, leaving 11 bases between. Germline lookup yields CDR1 MNHNS and CDR2 SASEGT. The CDR3 covers 14 residues. The receptor was isolated from a man aged 18 to 30 in good health. The V and J genes are TRBV6-1 and TRBJ2-7; possible D gene TRBD2, 6 bases. Sequences were obtained from naive CD8+ T cells sorted from blood. The CDR3 DNA reads TGTGCCAGCAGTGAATCGGGAGTCCTCTACGAGCAGTACTTC. It is translated as CASSESGVLYEQYF.